This paragraph covers one TCR beta chain sequence. Germline CDR1 SGHDN, CDR2 FVKESK. V shed 3 bases, J shed 4 bases, and the junction held 11 bases outside the gene matches. The CDR3 has 16 residues. In the authors' workflow: Estimated nucleated cell counts came from reference gene primer amplification. Measured with immunoSEQ multiplex PCR; TCRdb has only the in-frame clones, and not every one. The V and J calls and clone size are taken from that table; D and trimming were inferred from the DNA. In the table there are about 230,000 clones, about 85% of which are singletons. The sample originates from a study of blood T cell repertoires in COVID-19. Study-wide background: The study drew acute and convalescent COVID-19 samples from the United States, Italy and Spain. PBMCs, B-cell-depleted T cells, or T cells were the source of the cDNA or gDNA that made up the material.

This clonotype originated in a woman aged 18-29 years who had recovered from COVID-19. The chain recombines TRBV14 with TRBJ1-2, with TRBD1 matching over 7 bases. The specimen was peripheral blood. This CDR3 reads CASSHYRGGASYGYTF. The CDR3 DNA sequence: TGTGCCAGCAGCCATTACCGAGGGGGCGCTAGCTATGGCTACACCTTC.